The clone carrying this T cell receptor (beta chain) has a count of ten or more. Its antigen remains unknown. The data were taken from a study of T cells after yellow fever vaccination. In the study overall: With SMART-Seq v4 Ultra Low Input, the fractions containing low cell numbers were prepared.

A universal primer site and UMIs were added as TCR cDNA was made by 5'RACE template switching. From the 5' RACE reads, TCRdb called clonotypes with MiXCR, one entry per CDR3 protein. The sample lists some 120,000 distinct CDR3 sequences; 7.4% were seen once. The CDR3 runs 13 residues. Germline CDR1 reads SGDLS; CDR2 reads YYNGEE. The V end lost 0 bases, the J end lost 2 bases, and 4 bases lay between the germline ends. Regarding the study as a whole: Peaking faster, on day 5 versus 15, the secondary response was nonetheless weaker. Most clones from primary vaccination were detected again post-booster (about 95% CD4, about 85% CD8).

The receptor comes from a man aged 18 to 29 who received the YFV17D yellow fever vaccine. The specimen comprised CD4+ T cells sorted from PBMCs, sampled roughly 10 days after the first yellow fever vaccination. This chain links TRBV9 with TRBJ2-3; D call uncertain. CDR3 nucleotides: TGTGCCAGCAGCGTAGTCTTCACAGATACGCAGTATTTT. Translating gives CASSVVFTDTQYF. Filled out from reference TRBV9 and TRBJ2-3, the complete variable domain reads DSGVTQTPKHLITATGQRVTLRCSPRSGDLSVYWYQQSLDQGLQFLIQYYNGEERAKGNILERFSAQQFPDLHSELNLSSLELGDSALYFCASSVVFTDTQYFGPGTRLTVL.